The following is a T cell receptor delta chain sequence with its context. Its antigen is as yet unknown. Thymocytes were sorted as CD3+ TCRVdelta1+ TCRVdelta2- after alphabeta T cell depletion. RNA was extracted from the cells and then reverse transcribed. CDR3 amplicons came from multiplex PCR with pooled V-gene forward and constant-region reverse primers. TCRdb re-called clones from the multiplex PCR reads via CATT. The top ten clones hold about 0.38% of a sample with tens of thousands of delta-chain clones, approximately 15% of them seen once. This specimen comes from a study of Vδ1+ human thymocytes. Notes on the study in general: Thymic TRG and TRD repertoires appeared highly polyclonal, with Gaussian CDR3 length distributions. About 20% of thymic delta-chain sequences were Vdelta2, with few Vdelta3, unlike blood Vdelta1+ controls.

Germline V gene sequence: CDR1 TSWWSYY, CDR2 QGS. CDR3 length: 20 residues. V was pared by 0 bases and J by 0 bases, with 13 bases of the junction left unmatched. The chain recombines TRDV1 with TRDJ1; 10 bases map to TRDD3. This receptor was identified in a girl in the first two years of life who had congenital heart surgery. Sequencing was done on a sample of Vdelta1+ gamma-delta thymocytes from the thymus. Subset meaning: FACS-sorted CD3+ TCRalphabeta- TCRVdelta1+ TCRVdelta2- thymocytes. As DNA, the CDR3 is TGTGCTCTTGGGGAACTCTCCCCTACGGGGGGGATACGGTACACCGATAAACTCATCTTT. This sequence encodes CALGELSPTGGIRYTDKLIF.